A single sample is the source of the 8 T cell receptor beta chains below, sequenced in a study of metastatic and nonmetastatic thyroid tumors. Using MiXCR, TCRdb reanalyzed the PCR reads. The data contain approximately 16,000 clones, around 13% of them singletons. There were no patients who had received any treatment before thyroid surgery. Sequencing used blood. These receptors all come from a female donor with papillary thyroid cancer or a benign thyroid nodule (not recorded which). Some clones in this sample may be carry-over from other donors' samples.

This clone was observed at least ten times. J is TRBJ1-5 and V is TRBV19; D may be TRBD1 (5 bases). The length of the CDR3 is 14 residues. Trimming took 1 base from V and 7 from J, leaving 11 bases between them. Germline V CDR1 and CDR2: LNHDA, SQIVND (reference sequence). In DNA, the CDR3 is TGTGCCAGTAGTATAGCTCAGGGTGTCCAGCCCCAGCATTTT. Its translation is CASSIAQGVQPQHF.

This clone is classed as medium-sized (0.01 to 0.1%). This chain uses TRBV6-1 with TRBJ2-1; 16 bases map to TRBD2. V gave up 3 bases and J gave up 9 bases; unmatched junction bases: 2. There are 15 residues in the CDR3. Germline CDR1 is MNHNS and CDR2 is SASEGT. For the CDR3, the DNA is TGTGCCAGCAGTGACGGGACTAGCGGGAGGGGTGAGCAGTTCTTC. As protein: CASSDGTSGRGEQFF.

This clone is judged medium-sized. The chain has TRBV28 and TRBJ2-7; tentative D call: TRBD1 (6 bases). The germline gives CDR1 MDHEN, CDR2 SYDVKM. V was pared by 7 bases and J by 8 bases, with 21 bases between. This CDR3 comprises 14 residues. DNA for the CDR3: TGTGCCAGCACCGACAGGAGATACTTATTGAAGCAGTACTTC. Amino acid sequence: CASTDRRYLLKQYF.

As to this clone: Given the absence of the conserved phenylalanine or tryptophan at the CDR3 end, a read error is likely. The V gene is TRBV2, the J gene TRBJ2-7, with D maybe TRBD2 (6 bases). Trimming removed 7 bases at V and 7 bases at J, with 20 bases between. The CDR3 totals 14 residues. CDR1 and CDR2 from the germline V gene are SNHLY and FYNNEI. CDR3 DNA: TGTGCCAGCACTCAGGAGGTCCCTGCGGGGGAGCAGTACTTG. Protein sequence: CASTQEVPAGEQYL.

This clone was recorded many times. CDR3 amino acids: CASSLAATGNEQYF. The CDR3, as DNA: TGTGCCAGCAGCTTAGCGGCTACAGGGAACGAGCAGTACTTC. V and J are TRBV7-6 and TRBJ2-7; D possibly corresponds to TRBD1 (6 bases). The germline V and J ends were trimmed by 0 bases and 5 bases, with 11 bases remaining between them. This CDR3 has 14 amino acids. Germline-derived CDR1 and CDR2 are SGHVS and FNYEAQ.

Turning to this clone: A junction boundary mismatches the germline segment, possibly from a read error. The CDR3, as DNA: TGTGCCATCAGTGAGAGGAAGAAGCAGACCTCTATAGCCCGATATCCTTACAATGAGCAGCTCTTC. Protein product: CAISERKKQTSIARYPYNEQLF. This chain uses TRBV10-3 with TRBJ2-1; D not resolved. Germline V gene sequence: CDR1 ENHRY, CDR2 SYGVKD. The length of the CDR3 is 22 residues.

The V and J genes are TRBV19 and TRBJ2-2, with D possibly called TRBD1 or TRBD2 (5 bases each). Germline CDR1 LNHDA, CDR2 SQIVND (reference sequence). Trimming pared 10 bases from V and 3 bases from J, leaving 15 bases between. The CDR3 length is 14 residues. CDR3 sequence (DNA): TGTGCCATCCAACGGGACGGGGACACCGGGGAGCTGTTTTTT. Protein product: CAIQRDGDTGELFF.

Within the sample, this clone is medium-sized. The chain has TRBV12-3 or TRBV12-4 and TRBJ1-2; 9 bases align to TRBD1. This CDR3 has 18 residues. V shed 4 bases and J 5 bases; nucleotides not matched to a gene: 17. This CDR3 reads CASSSSRDRAKGGYGYTF. Here the CDR3 DNA reads TGTGCCAGCAGTTCATCCCGGGACAGGGCAAAAGGGGGGTATGGCTACACCTTC.